The rows below give T cell receptor beta chains drawn from one sample of a study of cytomegalovirus exposure and HLA in healthy donors. Libraries were prepared by immunoSEQ multiplex PCR; TCRdb keeps only in-frame clonotypes and omits some of them. The sample yields 140,000 to 150,000 clones, 94% seen once. Sequenced: PBMCs. The receptors here all came from a man younger than 35 in good health and CMV-seropositive. The CDR3 runs from the conserved cysteine through the conserved F or W.

TRBV28 | CASSSIGTERTGNTIYF
TRBV7-9 | CASSSRWGERDTEAFF
TRBV5-1 | CASSPWTGGGEQFF
TRBV19 | CASRQGTTGNTIYF
TRBV15 | CATSRVGGQPQHF
TRBV29-1 | CSVVGANTGELFF
TRBV5-1 | CASSFGGSSYNEQFF
TRBV5-1 | CASSLEPGEITQYF
TRBV5-1 | CASSEGSTDTQYF
TRBV6-5 | CASSYYPGGANTEAFF
TRBV28 | CASSPRDRGFYEQYF
TRBV7-6 | CASSLGGAGYTF
TRBV28 | CASRLGPPSQPQHF
TRBV5-1 | CASSLVGTGRETQYF
TRBV6-5 | CASSYSRTGVTGELFF
TRBV6-1 | CASSEEIRGGYTF
TRBV19 | CASSPSRGVNTEAFF
TRBV28 | CARGKREEGDNEQFF
TRBV30 | CAWSVIGEAFF
TRBV4-1 | CASSLQSDSNEQYF
TRBV6-1 | CASIRTSEDQPQHF
TRBV9 | CASRSPTFNYGYTF
TRBV5-1 | CASNDGGWTEAFF
TRBV6-6 | CASSYRGGDETQYF
TRBV29-1 | CSVGGGLNQPQHF
TRBV30 | CAWTLGQGDQPQHF
TRBV25-1 | CASSRTGAGGASEKLFF
TRBV5-1 | CASSLTGTEAFF
TRBV19 | CASSKTGGEGYEQYF
TRBV19 | CASSTGQLNTEAFF
TRBV28 | CASSTDRVHEQYF
TRBV14 | CASSHPSSGNTIYF
TRBV30 | CAWSPPGTGTITDTQYF
TRBV5-1 | CASSSGLAGGPGETQYF
TRBV27 | CASSPNSYNEQFF
TRBV4-2 | CASSQGGTNQYEQYF
TRBV28 | CASSLEGNNQPQHF
TRBV5-6 | CASSPQGSGANVLTF